Listed here is a single TCR beta chain. Germline lookup yields CDR1 GTSNPN and CDR2 SVGIG (reference sequence). V gave up 2 bases and J gave up 10 bases, with 14 bases separating them. The CDR3 sequence is 13 residues long. This entry belongs to a study of blood T cell repertoires in COVID-19. Study in general: PBMCs, B-cell-depleted T cells, or T cells were the source of the cDNA or gDNA that made up the material.

Original handling: Counts of nucleated cells, estimated from reference gene primer amplification, were obtained. Assay used: immunoSEQ multiplex PCR; TCRdb lists only in-frame clones, some missing. V, J and clone size reflect that table, while D and trimming were determined from the DNA. Of fewer than 150,000 clones in the sample, around 88% were seen once. This sequence was found in a woman aged 45-65 years who had recovered from COVID-19. Sequencing was carried out using peripheral blood. The V call is TRBV30, the J call TRBJ1-4; D gene ambiguous. In nucleotides, the CDR3 is TGTGCCTGGAGTTCCCCGTCCGTTCCAAAACTGTTTTTT. As protein: CAWSSPSVPKLFF.